This T cell receptor beta chain was observed in a study of blood T cell repertoires in COVID-19. Profiling relied on immunoSEQ multiplex PCR, and the TCRdb table lists in-frame clones only, not all of them. The repertoire holds around 300,000 clones, with around 90% as singletons. CDR1 and CDR2 from the germline V gene are MDHEN and SYDVKM. The CDR3 runs to 19 residues. The V gene end was trimmed by 6 bases and the J gene end by 4 bases; junction bases not matched to a gene: 16. The chain couples TRBV28 to TRBJ2-2; TRBD1 matches at 11 bases. The TCR comes from a woman aged 40 to 49 who had recovered from COVID-19. The material sequenced was peripheral blood. Here the CDR3 reads CASRKTTDRGRGGTGELFF. DNA of the CDR3: TGTGCCAGCAGAAAAACAACGGACAGGGGGCGTGGGGGCACCGGGGAGCTGTTTTTT.